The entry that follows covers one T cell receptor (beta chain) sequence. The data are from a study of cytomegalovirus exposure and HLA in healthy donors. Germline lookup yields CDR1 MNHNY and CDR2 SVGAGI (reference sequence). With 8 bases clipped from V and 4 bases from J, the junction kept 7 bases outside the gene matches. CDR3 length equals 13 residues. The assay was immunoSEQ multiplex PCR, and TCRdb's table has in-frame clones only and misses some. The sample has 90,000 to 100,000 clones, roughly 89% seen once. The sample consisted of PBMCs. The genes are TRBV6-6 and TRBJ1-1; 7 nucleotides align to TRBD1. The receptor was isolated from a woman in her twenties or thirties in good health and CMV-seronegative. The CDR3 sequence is CASYFAGGTEAFF. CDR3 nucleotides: TGTGCCAGCTACTTTGCAGGGGGCACTGAAGCTTTCTTT.